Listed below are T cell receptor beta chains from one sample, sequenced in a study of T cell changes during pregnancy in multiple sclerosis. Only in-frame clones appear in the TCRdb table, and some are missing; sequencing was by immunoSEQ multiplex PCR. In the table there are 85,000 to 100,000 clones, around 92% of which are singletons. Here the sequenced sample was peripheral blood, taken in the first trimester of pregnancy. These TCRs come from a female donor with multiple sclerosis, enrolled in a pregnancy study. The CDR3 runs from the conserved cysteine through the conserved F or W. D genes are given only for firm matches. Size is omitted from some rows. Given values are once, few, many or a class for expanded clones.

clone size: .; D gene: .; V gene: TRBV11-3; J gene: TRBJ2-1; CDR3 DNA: TGTGCCAGCAGCTTAGCCGGGGGAGTCTTCAATGAGCAGTTCTTC; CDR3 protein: CASSLAGGVFNEQFF
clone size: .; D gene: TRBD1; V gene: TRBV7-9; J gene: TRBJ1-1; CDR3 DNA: TGTGCCAGCAGCCCAGACAGGGGGCGGAGGACTGAAGCTTTCTTT; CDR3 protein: CASSPDRGRRTEAFF
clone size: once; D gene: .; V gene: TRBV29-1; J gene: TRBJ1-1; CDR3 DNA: TGCAGCGTTGACAGGGTAGACACTGAAGCTTTCTTT; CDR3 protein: CSVDRVDTEAFF
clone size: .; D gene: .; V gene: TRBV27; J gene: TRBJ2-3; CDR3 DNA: TGTGCCAGCAGTCAACTGAACACAGATACGCAGTATTTT; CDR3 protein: CASSQLNTDTQYF
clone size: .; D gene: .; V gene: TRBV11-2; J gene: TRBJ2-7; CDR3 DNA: TGTGCCAGCAGCTTAGGACAGACCTACGAGCAGTACTTC; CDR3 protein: CASSLGQTYEQYF
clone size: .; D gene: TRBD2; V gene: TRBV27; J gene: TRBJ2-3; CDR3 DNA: TGTGCCAGCAGTTTAGGAGGTTTAGCGGGCGATACGCAGTATTTT; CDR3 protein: CASSLGGLAGDTQYF
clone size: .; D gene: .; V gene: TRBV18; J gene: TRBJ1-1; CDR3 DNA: TGTGCCAGCTCATGGATGGGCGACCAGAACACTGAAGCTTTCTTT; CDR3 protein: CASSWMGDQNTEAFF
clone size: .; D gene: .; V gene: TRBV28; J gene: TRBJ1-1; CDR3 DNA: TGTGCCAGCAGTTTTCGGGGGAACACTGAAGCTTTCTTT; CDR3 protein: CASSFRGNTEAFF
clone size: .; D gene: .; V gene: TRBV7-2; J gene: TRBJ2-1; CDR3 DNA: TGTGCCAGCAGCACCGATCCCAGCTCCTACAATGAGCAGTTCTTC; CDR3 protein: CASSTDPSSYNEQFF
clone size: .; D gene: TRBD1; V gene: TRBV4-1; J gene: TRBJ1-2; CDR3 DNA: TGCGCCAGCAGTCATACCGGGACAGGGATGAACTATGGCTACACCTTC; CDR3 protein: CASSHTGTGMNYGYTF
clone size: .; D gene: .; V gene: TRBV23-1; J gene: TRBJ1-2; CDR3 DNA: TGCGCCAGCAACCCGAGGGACAACTTCATCTATGGCTACACCTTC; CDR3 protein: CASNPRDNFIYGYTF
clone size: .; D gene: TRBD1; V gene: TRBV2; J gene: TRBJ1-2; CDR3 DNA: TGTGCCAGCAACCTCGCGGGACAGGGAACCGATGGCTACACCTTC; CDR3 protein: CASNLAGQGTDGYTF
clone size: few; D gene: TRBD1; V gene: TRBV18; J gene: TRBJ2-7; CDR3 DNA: TGTGCCAGCTCACCCCCGGGACAGGGATACGAGCAGTACTTC; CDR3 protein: CASSPPGQGYEQYF
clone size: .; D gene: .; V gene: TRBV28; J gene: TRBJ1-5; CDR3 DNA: TGTGCCAGCAGTTTTATTAGGGGGGGAAATCAGCCCCAGCATTTT; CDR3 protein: CASSFIRGGNQPQHF
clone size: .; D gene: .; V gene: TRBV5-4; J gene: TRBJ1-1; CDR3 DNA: TGTGCCAGCAGCTTAGGAGACTCCGGGGTTTCTGAAGCTTTCTTT; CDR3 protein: CASSLGDSGVSEAFF
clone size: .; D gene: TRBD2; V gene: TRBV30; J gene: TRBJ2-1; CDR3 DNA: TGTGCCTGGAGTTGGCCGGGACTAGCGTCTTACAATGAGCAGTTCTTC; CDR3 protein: CAWSWPGLASYNEQFF
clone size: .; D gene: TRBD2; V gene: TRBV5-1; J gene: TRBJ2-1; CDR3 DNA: TGCGCCAGCAGCCAGGGACTAGCGGGAGAGGGCTACAATGAGCAGTTCTTC; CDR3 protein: CASSQGLAGEGYNEQFF
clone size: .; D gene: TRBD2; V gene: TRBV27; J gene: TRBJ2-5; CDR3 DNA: TGTGCCAGCAGTTGGGGGGGAGGGGAGACCCAGTACTTC; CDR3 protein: CASSWGGGETQYF
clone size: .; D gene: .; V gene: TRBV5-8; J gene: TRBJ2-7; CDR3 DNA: TGTGCCAGCAGCTCCCCAACAGGTCCCGGCGGTTACGAGCAGTACTTC; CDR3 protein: CASSSPTGPGGYEQYF
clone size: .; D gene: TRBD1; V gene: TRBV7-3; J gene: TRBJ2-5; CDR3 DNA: TGTGCCAGCAGCTCCCCGGGGACAGGACAAGAGACCCAGTACTTC; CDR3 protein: CASSSPGTGQETQYF
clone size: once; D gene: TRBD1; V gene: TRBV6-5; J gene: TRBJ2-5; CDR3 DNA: TGTGCCAGCAGTTTAACCGGGACAGTTAAAGAGACCCAGTACTTC; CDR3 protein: CASSLTGTVKETQYF
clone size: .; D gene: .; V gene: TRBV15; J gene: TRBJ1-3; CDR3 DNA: TGTGCCACCAGCAGAGATCCAGGTGGAAACACCATATATTTT; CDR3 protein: CATSRDPGGNTIYF
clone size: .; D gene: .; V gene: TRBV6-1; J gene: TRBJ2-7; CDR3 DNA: TGTGCCAGCAGCCACCGGGACAACTACGAGCAGTACTTC; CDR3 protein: CASSHRDNYEQYF
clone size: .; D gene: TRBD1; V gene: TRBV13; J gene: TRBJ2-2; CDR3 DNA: TGTGCCAGCAGTAGGGACAGGGGGTCCGGGGAGCTGTTTTTT; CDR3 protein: CASSRDRGSGELFF
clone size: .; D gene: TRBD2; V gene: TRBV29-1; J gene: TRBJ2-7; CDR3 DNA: TGCAGCGTAGGGAGACTAGCGGGAGGAAACGAGCAGTACTTC; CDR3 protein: CSVGRLAGGNEQYF
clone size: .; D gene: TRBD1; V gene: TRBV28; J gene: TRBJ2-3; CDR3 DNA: TGTGCCAGCAGTGCCCGACAGGGAAGGGGTACGCAGTATTTT; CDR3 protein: CASSARQGRGTQYF
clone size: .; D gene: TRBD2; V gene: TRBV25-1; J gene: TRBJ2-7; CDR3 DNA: TGTGCCAGCAGTTCGGGAGGGCCTTACGAGCAGTACTTC; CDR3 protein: CASSSGGPYEQYF
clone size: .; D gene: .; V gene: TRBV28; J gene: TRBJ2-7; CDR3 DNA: TGTGCCAGCAGTTTGGGCAGGGTAGACGAGCAGTACTTC; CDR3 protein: CASSLGRVDEQYF
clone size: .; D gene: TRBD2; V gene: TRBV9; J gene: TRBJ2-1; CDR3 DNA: TGTGCCAGCAGCTCCACCAGTGCGGGAGGGCCCCGACAGTTCTTC; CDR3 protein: CASSSTSAGGPRQFF
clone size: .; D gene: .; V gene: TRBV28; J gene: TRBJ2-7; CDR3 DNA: TGTGCCAGCAGTTTAGTGGCTAGCAACCCCTACGAGCAGTACTTC; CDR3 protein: CASSLVASNPYEQYF
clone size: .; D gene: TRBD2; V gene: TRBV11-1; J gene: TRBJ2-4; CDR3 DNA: TGTGCCAGCAGCTCCGGGACTAGCGGGAACATTCAGTACTTC; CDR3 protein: CASSSGTSGNIQYF
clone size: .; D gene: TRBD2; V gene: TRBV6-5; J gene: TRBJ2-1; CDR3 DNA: TGTGCCAGCAGTTACTCGAGCCTAGCGGCGAATGAGCAGTTCTTC; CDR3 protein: CASSYSSLAANEQFF
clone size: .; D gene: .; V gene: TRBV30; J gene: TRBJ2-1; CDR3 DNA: TGTGCCTGGAGTCTCGCTCTCCTCTATATGGAGCAGTTCTTC; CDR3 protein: CAWSLALLYMEQFF
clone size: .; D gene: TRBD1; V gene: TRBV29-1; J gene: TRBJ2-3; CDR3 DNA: TGCAGCGTTGAAAAGGGACAGGCTACGCAGTATTTT; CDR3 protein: CSVEKGQATQYF
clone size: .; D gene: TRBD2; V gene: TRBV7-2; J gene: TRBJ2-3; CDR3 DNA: TGTGCCAGCAGCCCCCTGGCGGGAGCGGGCACAGATACGCAGTATTTT; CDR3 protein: CASSPLAGAGTDTQYF